The clone carrying this T cell receptor (beta chain) has just a few counts. Its cognate antigen is unknown. MiXCR, applied by TCRdb to the 5' RACE reads, yields one record per CDR3 protein. This sample yields 450,000 or so distinct CDR3 sequences, of which 12% to 15% are seen a single time; about 0.52% belongs to the top ten. This sample stems from a study of identical twins. Study-level findings and limits: Twin pairs' shared out-of-frame alpha sequences were enriched in low generation probability.

CDR1 is DFQATT and CDR2 is SNEGSKA in the germline V gene (reference sequence). J gave up 4 bases and V 5 bases, and 7 bases lay outside the gene matches. The CDR3 sequence is 14 residues long. These data are also associated with another study on yellow fever vaccine responses in identical twins.

The sample consisted of CD4+ T cells sorted from blood. This clonotype was sampled from a woman between 18 and 29 years old in good health. The chain joins TRBV20-1 to TRBJ1-5; 8 nucleotides align to TRBD1. CDR3 sequence: CSASRGRGNQPQHF. CDR3 sequence (DNA): TGCAGTGCTTCCAGGGGGCGAGGGAATCAGCCCCAGCATTTT.